This T cell receptor beta chain was profiled in a study of T cell responses to AZD1222 COVID-19 vaccine. Study-wide context: Second-dose intervals of approximately 4 or approximately 12 weeks were pooled.

Study-level findings and limits: Unmutated variant regions reportedly attract nearly half of all spike-specific TCRs. Most donors were white British, females outnumbered males, and clonal diversity was possibly underestimated.

Clones were read by immunoSEQ multiplex PCR, and TCRdb kept only the in-frame ones, dropping some. The data show about 76,000 clones, 90% seen once. About this clone itself: Its antigen is currently unknown.

CDR3 size: 14 residues. Trimming shortened V by 4 bases and J by 3 bases, and 9 bases separated the two germline ends. Germline CDR1 KGHSY, CDR2 FQNENV. This receptor was identified in an adult in good health. The rearrangement links TRBV16 to TRBJ1-4; D uncertain. The sample consisted of peripheral blood, taken on day 0 of AZD1222 vaccination. This CDR3 reads CASSRSTANEKLFF. In nucleotides, the CDR3 is TGTGCCAGCAGCCGCTCGACTGCTAATGAAAAACTGTTTTTT.